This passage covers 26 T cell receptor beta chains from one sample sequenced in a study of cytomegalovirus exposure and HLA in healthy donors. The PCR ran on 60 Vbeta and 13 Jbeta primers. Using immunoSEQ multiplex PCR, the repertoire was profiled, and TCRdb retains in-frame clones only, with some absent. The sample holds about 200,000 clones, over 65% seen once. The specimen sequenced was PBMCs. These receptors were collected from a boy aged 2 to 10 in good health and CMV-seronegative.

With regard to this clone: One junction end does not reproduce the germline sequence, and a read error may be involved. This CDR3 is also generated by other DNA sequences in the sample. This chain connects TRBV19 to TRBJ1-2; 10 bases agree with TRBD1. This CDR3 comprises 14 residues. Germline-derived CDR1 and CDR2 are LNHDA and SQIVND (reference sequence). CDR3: CASSGTGVDYGYTF. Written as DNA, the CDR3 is TGCGCCAGTAGCGGGACAGGGGTCGACTATGGCTACACCTTC. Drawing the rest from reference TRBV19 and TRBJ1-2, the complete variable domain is DGGITQSPKYLFRKEGQNVTLSCEQNLNHDAMYWYRQDPGQGLRLIYYSQIVNDFQKGDIAEGYSVSREKKESFPLTVTSAQKNPTAFYLCASSGTGVDYGYTFGSGTRLTVV.

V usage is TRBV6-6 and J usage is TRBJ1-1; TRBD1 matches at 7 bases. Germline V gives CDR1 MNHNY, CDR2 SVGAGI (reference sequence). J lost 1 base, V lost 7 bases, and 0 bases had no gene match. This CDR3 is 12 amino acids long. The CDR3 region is CASKGANTEAFF. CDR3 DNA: TGTGCCAGCAAGGGGGCGAACACTGAAGCTTTCTTT.

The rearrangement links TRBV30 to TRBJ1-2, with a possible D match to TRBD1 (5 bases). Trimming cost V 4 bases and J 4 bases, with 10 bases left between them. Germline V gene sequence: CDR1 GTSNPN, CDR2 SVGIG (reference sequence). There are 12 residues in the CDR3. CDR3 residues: CAWMGGIYGYTF. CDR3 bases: TGTGCCTGGATGGGGGGAATCTATGGCTACACCTTC.

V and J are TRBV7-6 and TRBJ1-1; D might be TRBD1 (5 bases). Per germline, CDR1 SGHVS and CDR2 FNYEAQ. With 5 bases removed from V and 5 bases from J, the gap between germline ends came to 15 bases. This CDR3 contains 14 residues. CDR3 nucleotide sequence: TGTGCCAGCAGCCAATCGGGACTCGGGACTGAAGCTTTCTTT. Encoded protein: CASSQSGLGTEAFF.

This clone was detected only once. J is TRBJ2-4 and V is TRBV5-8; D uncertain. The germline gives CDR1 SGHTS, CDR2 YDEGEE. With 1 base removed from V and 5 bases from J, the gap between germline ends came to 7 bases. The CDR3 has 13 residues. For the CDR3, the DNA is TGTGCCAGCAGCTTGAACAGACAAAACATTCAGTACTTC. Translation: CASSLNRQNIQYF. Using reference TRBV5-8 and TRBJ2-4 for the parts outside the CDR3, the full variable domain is EAGVTQSPTHLIKTRGQQATLRCSPISGHTSVYWYQQALGLGLQFLLWYDEGEERNRGNFPPRFSGRQFPNYSSELNVNALELEDSALYLCASSLNRQNIQYFGAGTRLSVL.

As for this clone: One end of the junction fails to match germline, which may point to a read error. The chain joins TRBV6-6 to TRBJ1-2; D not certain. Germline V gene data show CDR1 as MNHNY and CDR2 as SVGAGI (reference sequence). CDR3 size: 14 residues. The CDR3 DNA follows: TGTGCCAGCAGTTACTCGGGGAGCCTCTATGGCCACACCTTC. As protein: CASSYSGSLYGHTF.

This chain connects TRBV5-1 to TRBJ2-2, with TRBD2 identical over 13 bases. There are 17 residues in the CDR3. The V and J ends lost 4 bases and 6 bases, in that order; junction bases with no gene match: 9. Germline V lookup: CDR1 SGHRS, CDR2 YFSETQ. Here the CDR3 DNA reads TGCGCCAGCAGCACCGGACTAGCGGGGGCCCCCCCCGGGGAGCTGTTTTTT. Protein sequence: CASSTGLAGAPPGELFF.

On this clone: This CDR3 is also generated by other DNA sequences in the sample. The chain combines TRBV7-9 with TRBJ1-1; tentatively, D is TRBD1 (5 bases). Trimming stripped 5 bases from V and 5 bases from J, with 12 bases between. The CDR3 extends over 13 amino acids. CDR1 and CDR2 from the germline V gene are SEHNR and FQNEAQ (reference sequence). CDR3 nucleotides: TGTGCCAGCAGCCGGGGGGGAGGGACTGAAGCTTTCTTT. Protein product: CASSRGGGTEAFF.

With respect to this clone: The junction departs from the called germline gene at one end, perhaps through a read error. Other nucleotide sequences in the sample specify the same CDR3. The DNA of the CDR3 is TGTGCCAGCAGCTTTTCCACAGGGGTTCGGGATCAGCCCCAGCACTTT. Encoded protein: CASSFSTGVRDQPQHF. The genes are TRBV7-9 and TRBJ1-5; 7 bases agree with TRBD1. Germline V gene data show CDR1 as SEHNR and CDR2 as FQNEAQ (reference sequence). The CDR3 is 16 amino acids.

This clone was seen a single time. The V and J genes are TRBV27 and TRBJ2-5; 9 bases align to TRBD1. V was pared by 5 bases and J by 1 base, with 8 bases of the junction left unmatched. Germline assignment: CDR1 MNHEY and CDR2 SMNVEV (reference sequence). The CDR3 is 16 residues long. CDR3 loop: CASSPNRGRPQETQYF. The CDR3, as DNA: TGTGCCAGCAGTCCTAACAGGGGGCGCCCCCAAGAGACCCAGTACTTC.

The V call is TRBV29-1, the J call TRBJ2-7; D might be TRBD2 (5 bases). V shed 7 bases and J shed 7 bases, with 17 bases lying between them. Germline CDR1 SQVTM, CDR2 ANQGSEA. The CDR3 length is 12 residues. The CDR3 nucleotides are TGCAGCGGCCGAACTAGGGCTGATGAGCAGTACTTC. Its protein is CSGRTRADEQYF.

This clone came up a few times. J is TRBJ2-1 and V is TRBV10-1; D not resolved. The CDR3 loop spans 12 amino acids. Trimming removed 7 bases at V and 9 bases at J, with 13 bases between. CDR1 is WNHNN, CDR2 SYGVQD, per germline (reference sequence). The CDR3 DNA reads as TGCGCCAGCACCCTGAGGTACGGTGAGCAGTTCTTC. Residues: CASTLRYGEQFF.

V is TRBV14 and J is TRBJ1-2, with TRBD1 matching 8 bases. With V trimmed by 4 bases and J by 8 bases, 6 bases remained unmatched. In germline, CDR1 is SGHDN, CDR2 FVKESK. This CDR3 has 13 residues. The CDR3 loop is CASSRQDRDGYTF. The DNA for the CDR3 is TGTGCCAGCAGCCGACAGGACAGGGACGGCTACACCTTC. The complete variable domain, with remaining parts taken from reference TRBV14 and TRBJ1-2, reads EAGVTQFPSHSVIEKGQTVTLRCDPISGHDNLYWYRRVMGKEIKFLLHFVKESKQDESGMPNNRFLAERTGGTYSTLKVQPAELEDSGVYFCASSRQDRDGYTFGSGTRLTVV.

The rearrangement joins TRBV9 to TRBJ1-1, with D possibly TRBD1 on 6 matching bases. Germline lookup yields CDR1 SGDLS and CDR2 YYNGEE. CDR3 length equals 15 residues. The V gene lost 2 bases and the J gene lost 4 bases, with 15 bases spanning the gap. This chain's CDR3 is CASSVHPQGFTEAFF. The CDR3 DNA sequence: TGTGCCAGCAGCGTCCACCCGCAGGGGTTCACTGAAGCTTTCTTT.

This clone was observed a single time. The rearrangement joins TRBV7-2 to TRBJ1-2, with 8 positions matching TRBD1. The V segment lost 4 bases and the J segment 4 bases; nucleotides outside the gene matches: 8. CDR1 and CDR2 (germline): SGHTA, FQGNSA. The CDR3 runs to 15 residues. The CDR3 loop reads CASSSAYGQGYGYTF. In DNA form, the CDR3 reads TGTGCCAGCAGCTCGGCCTACGGACAGGGCTATGGCTACACCTTC.

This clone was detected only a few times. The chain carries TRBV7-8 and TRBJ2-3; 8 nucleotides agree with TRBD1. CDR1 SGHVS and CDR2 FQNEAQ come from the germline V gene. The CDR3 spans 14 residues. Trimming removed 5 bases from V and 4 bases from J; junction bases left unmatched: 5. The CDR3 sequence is CASSPRTGPDTQYF. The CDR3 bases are TGTGCCAGCAGCCCAAGGACAGGGCCAGATACGCAGTATTTT.

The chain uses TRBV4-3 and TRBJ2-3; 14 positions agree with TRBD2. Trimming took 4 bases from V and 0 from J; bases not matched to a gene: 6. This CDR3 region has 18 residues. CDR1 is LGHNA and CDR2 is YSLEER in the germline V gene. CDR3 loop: CASSPWTSGGTSTDTQYF. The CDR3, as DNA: TGCGCCAGCAGCCCATGGACTAGCGGGGGGACTAGCACAGATACGCAGTATTTT.

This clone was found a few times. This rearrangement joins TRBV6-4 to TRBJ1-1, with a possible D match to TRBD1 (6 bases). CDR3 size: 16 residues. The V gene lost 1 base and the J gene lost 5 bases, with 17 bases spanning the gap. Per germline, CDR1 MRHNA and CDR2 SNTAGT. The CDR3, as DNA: TGTGCCAGCAGTGACTGGGACATTTTACGGAAGACTGAAGCTTTCTTT. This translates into CASSDWDILRKTEAFF.

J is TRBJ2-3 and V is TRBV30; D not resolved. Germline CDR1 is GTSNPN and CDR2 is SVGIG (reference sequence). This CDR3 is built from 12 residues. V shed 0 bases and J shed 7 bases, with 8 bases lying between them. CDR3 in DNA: TGTGCCTGGAGTGTGTCGCGCAATACGCAGTATTTT. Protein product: CAWSVSRNTQYF. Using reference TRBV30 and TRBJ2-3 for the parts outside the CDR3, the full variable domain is SQTIHQWPATLVQPVGSPLSLECTVEGTSNPNLYWYRQAAGRGLQLLFYSVGIGQISSEVPQNLSASRPQDRQFILSSKKLLLSDSGFYLCAWSVSRNTQYFGPGTRLTVL.

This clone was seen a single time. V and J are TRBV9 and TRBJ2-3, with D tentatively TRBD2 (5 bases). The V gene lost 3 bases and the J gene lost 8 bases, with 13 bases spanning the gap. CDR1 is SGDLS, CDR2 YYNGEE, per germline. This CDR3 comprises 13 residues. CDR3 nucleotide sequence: TGTGCCAGCAGCGGGATGAGCGGCGGTACGCAGTATTTT. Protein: CASSGMSGGTQYF.

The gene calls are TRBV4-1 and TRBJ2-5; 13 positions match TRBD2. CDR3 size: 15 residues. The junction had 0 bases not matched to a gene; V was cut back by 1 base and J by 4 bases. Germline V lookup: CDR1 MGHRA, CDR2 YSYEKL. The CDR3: CASSQGLAGGETQYF. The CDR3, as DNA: TGCGCCAGCAGCCAAGGACTAGCGGGGGGAGAGACCCAGTACTTC.

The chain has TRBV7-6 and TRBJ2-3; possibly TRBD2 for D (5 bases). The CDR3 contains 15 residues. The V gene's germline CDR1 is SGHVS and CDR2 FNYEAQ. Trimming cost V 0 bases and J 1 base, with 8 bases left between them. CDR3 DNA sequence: TGTGCCAGCAGCTTAGCGGGGAGTCGCACAGATACGCAGTATTTT. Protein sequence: CASSLAGSRTDTQYF.

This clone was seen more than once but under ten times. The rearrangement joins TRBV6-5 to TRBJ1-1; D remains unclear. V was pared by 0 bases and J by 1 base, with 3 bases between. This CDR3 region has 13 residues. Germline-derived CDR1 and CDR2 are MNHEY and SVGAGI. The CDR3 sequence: CASSYSWNTEAFF. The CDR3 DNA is TGTGCCAGCAGTTACTCCTGGAACACTGAAGCTTTCTTT.

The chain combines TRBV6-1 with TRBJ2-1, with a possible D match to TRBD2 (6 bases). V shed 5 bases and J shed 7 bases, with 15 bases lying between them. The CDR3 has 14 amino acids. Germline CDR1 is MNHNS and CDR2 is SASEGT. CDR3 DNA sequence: TGTGCCAGCAGTAGCGGCTTCGCGGGAAATGAGCAGTTCTTC. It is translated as CASSSGFAGNEQFF.

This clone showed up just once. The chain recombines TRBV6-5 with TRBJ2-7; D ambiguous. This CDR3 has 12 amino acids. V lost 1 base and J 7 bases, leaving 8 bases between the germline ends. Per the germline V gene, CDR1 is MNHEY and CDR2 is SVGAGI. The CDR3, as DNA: TGTGCCAGCAGTTACTTAACGGGTGAGCAGTACTTC. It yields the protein CASSYLTGEQYF.

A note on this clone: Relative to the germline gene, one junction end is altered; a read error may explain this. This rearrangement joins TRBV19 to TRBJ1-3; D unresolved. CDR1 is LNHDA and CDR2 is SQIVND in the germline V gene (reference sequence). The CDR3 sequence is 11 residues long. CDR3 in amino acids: CGGKSGNTIYF. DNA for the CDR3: TGCGGAGGGAAGTCTGGAAACACCATATATTTT.